Here is one T cell receptor (beta chain) with its context. The record originates from a study of T cells after yellow fever vaccination. Synthesis of TCR cDNA relied on 5'RACE template switching, which attached a universal primer site and UMIs. MiXCR was run by TCRdb on the 5' RACE reads, yielding one entry per CDR3 protein. The table shows 150,000 to 200,000 distinct CDR3 sequences, with 8% to 13% occurring only once. The source was CD8+ T cells sorted from PBMCs, collected 15 days after the yellow fever booster vaccination. This clonotype was sampled from a man aged 18 to 30 who received the YFV17D yellow fever vaccine.

CDR3 nucleotide sequence: TGTGCCAGCAGCAGAAGCGGGGGGGGATACAATGAGCAGTTCTTC. The encoded protein is CASSRSGGGYNEQFF. The V call is TRBV7-6, the J call TRBJ2-1; TRBD2 matches 10 bases. The CDR3 is made up of 15 amino acids. Looked up from germline, CDR1 is SGHVS and CDR2 is FNYEAQ. V was clipped by 5 bases and J by 4 bases; unmatched bases: 5.